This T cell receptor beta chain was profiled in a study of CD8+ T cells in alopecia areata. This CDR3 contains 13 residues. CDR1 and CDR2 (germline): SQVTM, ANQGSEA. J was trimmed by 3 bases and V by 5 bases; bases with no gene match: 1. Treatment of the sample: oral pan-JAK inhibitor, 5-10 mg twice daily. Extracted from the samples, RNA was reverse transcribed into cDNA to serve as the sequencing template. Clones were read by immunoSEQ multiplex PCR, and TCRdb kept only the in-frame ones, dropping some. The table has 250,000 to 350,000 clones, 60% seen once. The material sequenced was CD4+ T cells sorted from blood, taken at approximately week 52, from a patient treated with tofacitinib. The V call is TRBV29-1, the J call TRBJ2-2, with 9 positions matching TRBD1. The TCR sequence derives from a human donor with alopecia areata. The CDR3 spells CSVNRGHTGELFF. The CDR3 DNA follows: TGCAGCGTTAACAGGGGGCACACCGGGGAGCTGTTTTTT.